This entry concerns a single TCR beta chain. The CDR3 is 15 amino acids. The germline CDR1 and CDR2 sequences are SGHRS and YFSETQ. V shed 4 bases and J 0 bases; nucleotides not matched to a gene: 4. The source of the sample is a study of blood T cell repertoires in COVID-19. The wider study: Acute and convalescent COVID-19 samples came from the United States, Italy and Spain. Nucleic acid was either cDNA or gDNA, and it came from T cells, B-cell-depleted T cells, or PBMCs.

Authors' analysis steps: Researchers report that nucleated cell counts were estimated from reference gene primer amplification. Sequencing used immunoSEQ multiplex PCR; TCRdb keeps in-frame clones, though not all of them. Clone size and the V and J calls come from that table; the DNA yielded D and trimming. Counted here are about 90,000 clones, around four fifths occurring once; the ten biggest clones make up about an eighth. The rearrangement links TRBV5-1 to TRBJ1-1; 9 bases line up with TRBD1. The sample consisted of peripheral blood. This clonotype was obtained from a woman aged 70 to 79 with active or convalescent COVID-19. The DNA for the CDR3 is TGCGCCAGCAGCAACGGACAGGGGATGAACACTGAAGCTTTCTTT. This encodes CASSNGQGMNTEAFF. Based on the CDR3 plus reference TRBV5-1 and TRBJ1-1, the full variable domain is KAGVTQTPRYLIKTRGQQVTLSCSPISGHRSVSWYQQTPGQGLQFLFEYFSETQRNKGNFPGRFSGRQFSNSRSEMNVSTLELGDSALYLCASSNGQGMNTEAFFGQGTRLTVV.